The TCR beta chain under discussion was sequenced for a study of cytomegalovirus exposure and HLA in healthy donors. Whole-study context: Roughly 179 million T cells yielded more than 95 million unique TCR beta sequences, as an earlier analysis found.

The PCR made use of 60 Vbeta and 13 Jbeta primers. Repertoires were generated with immunoSEQ multiplex PCR, while TCRdb's copy carries only in-frame clones and drops some. The table includes tens of thousands of clones, roughly two thirds detected once. Note on this clone: Its antigen is undetermined.

Study findings and constraints: Certain indistinguishable V segments, among them TRBV6-2 and TRBV6-3, were excluded.

The CDR3 contains 13 residues. From germline, CDR1 is SGHRS and CDR2 YFSETQ. The germline V and J ends were trimmed by 5 bases and 6 bases, with 9 bases remaining between them. The sample was PBMCs. The chain uses TRBV5-1 and TRBJ1-6; maybe TRBD1 (5 bases). This sequence was found in a human donor in good health. For the CDR3, the DNA is TGCGCCAGCAGATGGGGGGTTAATTCACCCCTCCACTTT. Translating gives CASRWGVNSPLHF.